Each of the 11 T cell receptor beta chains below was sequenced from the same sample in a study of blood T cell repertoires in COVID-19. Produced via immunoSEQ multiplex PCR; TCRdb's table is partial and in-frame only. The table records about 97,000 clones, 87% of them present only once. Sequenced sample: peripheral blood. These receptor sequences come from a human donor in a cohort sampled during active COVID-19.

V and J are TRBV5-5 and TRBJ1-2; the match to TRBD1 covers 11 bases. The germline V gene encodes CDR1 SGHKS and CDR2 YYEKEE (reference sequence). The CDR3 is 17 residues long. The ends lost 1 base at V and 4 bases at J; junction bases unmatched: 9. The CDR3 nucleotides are TGTGCCAGCAGCTTGAGGACAGGGGGCTGGTATAGCTATGGCTACACCTTC. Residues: CASSLRTGGWYSYGYTF.

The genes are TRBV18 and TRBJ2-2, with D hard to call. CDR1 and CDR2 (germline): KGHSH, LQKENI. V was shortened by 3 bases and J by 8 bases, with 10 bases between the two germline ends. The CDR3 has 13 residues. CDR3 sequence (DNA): TGTGCCAGCTCACCCTACCCCGTGGGGGAGCTGTTTTTT. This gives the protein CASSPYPVGELFF.

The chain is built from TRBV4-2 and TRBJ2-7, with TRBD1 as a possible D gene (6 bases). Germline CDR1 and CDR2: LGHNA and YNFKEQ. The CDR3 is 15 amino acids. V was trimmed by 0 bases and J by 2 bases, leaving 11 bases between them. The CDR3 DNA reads TGTGCCAGCAGCCAAGATCGACAGGTAGCCTACGAGCAGTACTTC. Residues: CASSQDRQVAYEQYF.

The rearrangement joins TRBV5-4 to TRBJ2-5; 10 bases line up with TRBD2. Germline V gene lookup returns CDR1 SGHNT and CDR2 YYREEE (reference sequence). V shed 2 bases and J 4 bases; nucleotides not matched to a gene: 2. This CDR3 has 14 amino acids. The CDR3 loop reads CASSFLAGAETQYF. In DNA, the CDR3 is TGTGCCAGCAGCTTTCTAGCGGGAGCAGAGACCCAGTACTTC.

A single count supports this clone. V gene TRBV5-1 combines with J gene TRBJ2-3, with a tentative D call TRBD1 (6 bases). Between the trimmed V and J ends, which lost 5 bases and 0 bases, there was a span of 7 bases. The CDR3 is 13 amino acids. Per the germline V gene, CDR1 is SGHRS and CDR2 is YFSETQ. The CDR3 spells CASSGGSTDTQYF. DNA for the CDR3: TGCGCCAGCAGTGGGGGCAGCACAGATACGCAGTATTTT.

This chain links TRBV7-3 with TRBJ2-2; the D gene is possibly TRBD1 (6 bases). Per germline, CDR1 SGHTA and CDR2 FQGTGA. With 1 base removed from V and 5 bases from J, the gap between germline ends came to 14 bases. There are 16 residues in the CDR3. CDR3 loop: CASSLMVAGVTGELFF. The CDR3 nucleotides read TGTGCCAGCAGCTTAATGGTGGCAGGGGTGACCGGGGAGCTGTTTTTT.

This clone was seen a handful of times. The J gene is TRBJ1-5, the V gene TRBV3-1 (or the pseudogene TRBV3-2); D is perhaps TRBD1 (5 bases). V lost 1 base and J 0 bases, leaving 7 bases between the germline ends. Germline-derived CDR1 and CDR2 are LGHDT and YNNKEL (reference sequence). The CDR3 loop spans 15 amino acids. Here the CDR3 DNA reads TGTGCCAGCAGCCAAGGGGGCTATAGCAATCAGCCCCAGCATTTT. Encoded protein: CASSQGGYSNQPQHF.

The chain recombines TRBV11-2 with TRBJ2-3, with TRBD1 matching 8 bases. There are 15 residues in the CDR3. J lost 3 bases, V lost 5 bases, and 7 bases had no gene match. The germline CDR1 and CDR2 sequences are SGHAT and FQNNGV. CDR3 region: CASSTLTGVTDTQYF. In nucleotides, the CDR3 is TGTGCCAGCAGCACGCTGACAGGGGTAACAGATACGCAGTATTTT. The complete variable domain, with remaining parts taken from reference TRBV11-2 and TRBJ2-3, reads EAGVAQSPRYKIIEKRQSVAFWCNPISGHATLYWYQQILGQGPKLLIQFQNNGVVDDSQLPKDRFSAERLKGVDSTLKIQPAKLEDSAVYLCASSTLTGVTDTQYFGPGTRLTVL.

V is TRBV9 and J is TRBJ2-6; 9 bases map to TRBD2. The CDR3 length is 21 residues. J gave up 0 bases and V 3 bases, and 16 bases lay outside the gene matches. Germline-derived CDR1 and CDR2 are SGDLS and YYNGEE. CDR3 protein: CASSDNSRLADLSSGANVLTF. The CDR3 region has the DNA TGTGCCAGCAGCGACAACTCGAGACTAGCGGACTTAAGCTCTGGGGCCAACGTCCTGACTTTC.

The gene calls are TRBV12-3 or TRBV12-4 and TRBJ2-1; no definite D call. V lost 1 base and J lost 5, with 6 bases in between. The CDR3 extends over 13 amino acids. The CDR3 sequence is CASSLGQNNEQFF. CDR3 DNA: TGTGCCAGCAGTTTAGGGCAGAACAATGAGCAGTTCTTC.

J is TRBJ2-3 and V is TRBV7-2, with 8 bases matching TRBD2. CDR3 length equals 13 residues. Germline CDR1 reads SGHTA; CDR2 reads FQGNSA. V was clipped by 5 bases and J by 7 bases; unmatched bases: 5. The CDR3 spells CASSGSGSYTQYF. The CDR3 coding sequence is TGTGCCAGCAGCGGGAGCGGGAGCTATACGCAGTATTTT.